The rows below give T cell receptor beta chains drawn from one sample of a study of spatial heterogeneity in lung cancer. A single record per CDR3 protein comes from TCRdb applying MiXCR to the 5' RACE reads. The sample includes about 17,000 distinct CDR3 sequences, roughly a fifth of them seen just once. Sample: PBMCs, taken at surgery. These receptors came from a female donor with early-stage non-small cell lung cancer. Each CDR3 is given with its conserved first and last residue. The order of the fields is D gene, J gene, V gene, CDR3 protein. D genes are given only for firm matches.

>.|TRBJ1-1|TRBV7-9
CASGRRGPEAFF
>TRBD1|TRBJ1-4|TRBV15
CATSRGQGGEKLFF
>.|TRBJ2-5|TRBV7-9
CASSLYSQETQYF
>TRBD2|TRBJ2-1|TRBV2
CASSPGLGYNEQFF
>.|TRBJ1-1|TRBV28
CASITWGKGAFF
>.|TRBJ2-5|TRBV5-4
CASSLAGQNQETQYF
>TRBD2|TRBJ2-7|TRBV18
CASSTSTSPYEQYF
>TRBD1|TRBJ2-5|TRBV27
CASRGTGLQTQYF
>.|TRBJ2-1|TRBV5-4
CASSQGPENEQFF
>.|TRBJ1-6|TRBV5-4
CASSWFLAGGNSPLHF
>TRBD2|TRBJ2-7|TRBV6-1
CASRSRTSGAYEQYF
>TRBD1|TRBJ2-7|TRBV20-1
CSAPGTGGYEQYF
>.|TRBJ2-5|TRBV28
CASSPGLFHRETQYF
>.|TRBJ2-3|TRBV5-1
CASSLKGFTDTQYF
>.|TRBJ1-2|TRBV7-2
CASGPNYGYTF
>.|TRBJ2-3|TRBV6-2/TRBV6-3
CASSYSRAESTDTQYF
>TRBD2|TRBJ2-5|TRBV29-1
CSVELGLAGYRQETQYF
>.|TRBJ2-7|TRBV7-2
CASSSRVAEYEQYF
>TRBD1|TRBJ1-4|TRBV28
CASRLPGQSEKLFF
>.|TRBJ2-7|TRBV19
CASSMGHRDEQYF
>.|TRBJ2-7|TRBV12-3/TRBV12-4
CASSLAPPNFNYEQYF
>TRBD2|TRBJ2-7|TRBV3-1
CASSQGRSRLAVYEQYF
>TRBD1|TRBJ2-7|TRBV9
CASSVGRQGSEQYF
>TRBD1|TRBJ2-7|TRBV12-3/TRBV12-4
CASSSLGTGYTSDEQYF
>.|TRBJ2-6|TRBV10-2
CASSRDLSGANVLTF
>.|TRBJ2-1|TRBV20-1
CSARGGSSRYNEQFF
>.|TRBJ2-7|TRBV3-1
CASSQKTASYEQYF
>TRBD2|TRBJ2-3|TRBV10-3
CAIRGTSGRMLTDTQYF
>TRBD1|TRBJ1-2|TRBV18
CASSPPDRAYGYGYTF
>TRBD2|TRBJ2-2|TRBV3-1
CASSQLAANTGELFF
>.|TRBJ1-2|TRBV10-3
CAISESLPAGGYTF
>.|TRBJ2-3|TRBV2
CASSDSPGADTQYF
>TRBD2|TRBJ2-1|TRBV6-2/TRBV6-3
CASKPGRVHNEQFF
>.|TRBJ1-1|TRBV5-1
CASSAGLQNTEAFF
>TRBD2|TRBJ2-5|TRBV13
CASSLSGRGEETQYF
>.|TRBJ2-2|TRBV4-3
CASSQDIPLTDTNTGELFF
>.|TRBJ2-5|TRBV18
CASSPTGAYQETQYF
>.|TRBJ2-3|TRBV5-1
CASSPPPGFDTDTQYF
>TRBD2|TRBJ2-7|TRBV7-9
CASSSNQVLAGAYEQYF
>TRBD2|TRBJ2-2|TRBV28
CASSRRTSGRFSTGELFF
>TRBD1|TRBJ2-5|TRBV4-3
CASSHGRPGQGSGETQYF
>.|TRBJ2-1|TRBV2
CASTLDENNEQFF